This T cell receptor (beta chain) was captured in a study of regulatory T cells in long-lasting Graves disease. This clonotype was observed a handful of times. Investigators prepared the TCR beta libraries by applying iRepertoire HTBI primers and Arm-PCR of CDR3 regions. TCRdb re-derived calls from the multiplex PCR reads in MiXCR, one entry per CDR3 protein. The table lists roughly 400,000 distinct CDR3 sequences, 20% of them singletons, with less than 25% in the top ten. Time point here: persistent/refractory GD, antithyroid drugs over 5 years with positive TRAb. From PBMCs, RNA was extracted and then used to make the TCR library. The guidelines of the American Thyroid Association were the basis for diagnosing Graves' disease. One endocrinology department in Xi'an, China, was where patients came from. The germline CDR1 and CDR2 sequences are MNHEY and SVGEGT. The junction had 5 bases not matched to a gene; V was cut back by 1 base and J by 0 bases. CDR3 length: 18 amino acids.

The sample consisted of peripheral blood mononuclear cells (PBMCs), taken when the disease was refractory, from a patient treated with antithyroid drugs. The TCR sequence derives from a female donor with Graves disease. The chain carries TRBV6-2 or TRBV6-3 and TRBJ1-4; TRBD1 matches at 10 bases. The chain's CDR3 is CASSYFGQGGSTNEKLFF. The CDR3 region has the DNA TGTGCCAGCAGTTACTTCGGACAGGGGGGTTCAACTAATGAAAAACTGTTTTTT.